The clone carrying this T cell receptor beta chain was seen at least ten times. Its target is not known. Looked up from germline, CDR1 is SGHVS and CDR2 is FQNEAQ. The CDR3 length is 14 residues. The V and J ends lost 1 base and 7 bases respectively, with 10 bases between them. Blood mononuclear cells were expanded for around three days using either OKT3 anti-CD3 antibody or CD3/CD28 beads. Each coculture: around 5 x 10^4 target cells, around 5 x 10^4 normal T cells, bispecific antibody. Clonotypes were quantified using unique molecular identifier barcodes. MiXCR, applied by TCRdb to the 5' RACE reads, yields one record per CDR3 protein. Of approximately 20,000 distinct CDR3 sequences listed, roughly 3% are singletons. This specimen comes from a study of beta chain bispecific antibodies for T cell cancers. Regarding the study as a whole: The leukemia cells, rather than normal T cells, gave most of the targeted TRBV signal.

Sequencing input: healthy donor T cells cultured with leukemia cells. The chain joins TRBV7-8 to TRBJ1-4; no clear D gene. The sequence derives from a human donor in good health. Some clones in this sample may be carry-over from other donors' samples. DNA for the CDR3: TGTGCCAGCAGCTTAGATGTTCTTCTTGAAAAACTGTTTTTT. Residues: CASSLDVLLEKLFF.